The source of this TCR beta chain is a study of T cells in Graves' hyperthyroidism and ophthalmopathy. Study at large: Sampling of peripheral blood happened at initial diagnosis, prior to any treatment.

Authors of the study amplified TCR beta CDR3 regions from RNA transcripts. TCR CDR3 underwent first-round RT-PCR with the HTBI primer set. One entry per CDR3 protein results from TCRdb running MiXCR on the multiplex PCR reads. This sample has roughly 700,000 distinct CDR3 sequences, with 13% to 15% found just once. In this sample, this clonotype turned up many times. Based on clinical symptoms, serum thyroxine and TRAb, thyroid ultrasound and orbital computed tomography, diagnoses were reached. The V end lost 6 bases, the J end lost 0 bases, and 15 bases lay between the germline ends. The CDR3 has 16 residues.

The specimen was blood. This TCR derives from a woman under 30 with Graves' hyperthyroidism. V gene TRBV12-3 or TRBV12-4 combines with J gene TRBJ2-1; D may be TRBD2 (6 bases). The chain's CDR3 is CASRGPELASYNEQFF. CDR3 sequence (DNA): TGTGCCAGCAGGGGCCCGGAACTAGCCTCCTACAATGAGCAGTTCTTC.